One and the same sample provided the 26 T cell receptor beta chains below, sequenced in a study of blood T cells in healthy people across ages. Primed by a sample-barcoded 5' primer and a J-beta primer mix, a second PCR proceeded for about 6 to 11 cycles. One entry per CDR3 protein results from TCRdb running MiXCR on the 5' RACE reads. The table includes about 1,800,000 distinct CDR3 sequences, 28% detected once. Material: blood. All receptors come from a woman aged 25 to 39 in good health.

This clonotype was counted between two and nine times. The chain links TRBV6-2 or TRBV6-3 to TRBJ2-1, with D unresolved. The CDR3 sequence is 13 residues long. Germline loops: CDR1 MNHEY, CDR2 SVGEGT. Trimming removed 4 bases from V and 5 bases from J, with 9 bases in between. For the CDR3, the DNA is TGTGCCAGCAGTTTCGGCGATAACAATGAGCAGTTCTTC. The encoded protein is CASSFGDNNEQFF.

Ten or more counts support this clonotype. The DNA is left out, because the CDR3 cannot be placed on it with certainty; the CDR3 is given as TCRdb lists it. This CDR3 is CASSSSGGLGRSSSYEQYF. The gene calls are TRBV7-2 and TRBJ2-7; TRBD1, as called in the table, went unchecked against the DNA. With termini counted, the CDR3 has 19 amino acids. Looked up from germline, CDR1 is SGHTA and CDR2 is FQGNSA.

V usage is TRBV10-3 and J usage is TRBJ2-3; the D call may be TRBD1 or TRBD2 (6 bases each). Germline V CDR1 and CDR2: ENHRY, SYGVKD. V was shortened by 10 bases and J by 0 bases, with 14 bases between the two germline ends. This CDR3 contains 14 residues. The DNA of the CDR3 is TGTGCCAACAGGGACTCGGGAAGCACAGATACGCAGTATTTT. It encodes CANRDSGSTDTQYF.

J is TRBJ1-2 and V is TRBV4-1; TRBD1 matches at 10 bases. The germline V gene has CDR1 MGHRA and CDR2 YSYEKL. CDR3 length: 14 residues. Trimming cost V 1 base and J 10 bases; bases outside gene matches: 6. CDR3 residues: CASSQGTGGIDYTF. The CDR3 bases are TGCGCCAGCAGCCAAGGGACAGGGGGTATTGACTACACCTTC.

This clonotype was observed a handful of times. The CDR3 DNA reads TGCGCCAGCAGCCCCCCCGGGACTAGCGGGGGGACAGATACGCAGTATTTT. This gives the protein CASSPPGTSGGTDTQYF. The rearrangement uses TRBV5-1 and TRBJ2-3, with 15 nucleotides matching TRBD2. J gave up 3 bases and V 4 bases, and 6 bases lay outside the gene matches. The CDR3 consists of 17 residues. CDR1 is SGHRS and CDR2 is YFSETQ in the germline V gene.

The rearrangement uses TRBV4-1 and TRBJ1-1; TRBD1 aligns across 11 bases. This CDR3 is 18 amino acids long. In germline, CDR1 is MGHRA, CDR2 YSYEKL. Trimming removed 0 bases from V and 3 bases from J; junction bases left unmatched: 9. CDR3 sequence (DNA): TGCGCCAGCAGCCAAGATCTGGGGACAGGGGGTTGGGACACTGAAGCTTTCTTT. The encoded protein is CASSQDLGTGGWDTEAFF.

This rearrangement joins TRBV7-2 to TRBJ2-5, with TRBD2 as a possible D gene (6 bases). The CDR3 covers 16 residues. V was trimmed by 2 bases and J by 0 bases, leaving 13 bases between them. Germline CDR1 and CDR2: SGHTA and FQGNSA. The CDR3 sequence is CASSLTPRGNQETQYF. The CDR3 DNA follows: TGTGCCAGCAGCTTAACACCCCGGGGGAACCAAGAGACCCAGTACTTC.

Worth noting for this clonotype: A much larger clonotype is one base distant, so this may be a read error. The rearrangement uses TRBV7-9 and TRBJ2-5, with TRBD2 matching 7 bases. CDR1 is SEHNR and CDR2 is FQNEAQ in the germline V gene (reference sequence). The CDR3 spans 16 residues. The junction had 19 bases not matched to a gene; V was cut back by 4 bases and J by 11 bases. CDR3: CASSSGGTTRNPKQYF. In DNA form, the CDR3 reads TGTGCCAGCAGCTCAGGCGGGACTACCAGGAATCCGAAGCAGTACTTC.

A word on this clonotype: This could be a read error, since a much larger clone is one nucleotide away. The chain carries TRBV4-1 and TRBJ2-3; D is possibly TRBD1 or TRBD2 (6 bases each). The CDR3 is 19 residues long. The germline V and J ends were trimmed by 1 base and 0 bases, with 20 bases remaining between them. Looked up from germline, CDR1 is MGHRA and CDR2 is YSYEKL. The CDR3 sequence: CASSQVITIGGSSTDTQYF. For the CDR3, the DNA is TGCGCCAGCAGCCAAGTCATCACGATCGGGGGCTCTAGCACAGATACGCAGTATTTT.

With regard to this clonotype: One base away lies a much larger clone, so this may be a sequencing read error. This CDR3 reads CASLPGQGRGEQYF. The CDR3 nucleotides are TGTGCCAGCTTACCCGGACAGGGACGTGGGGAGCAGTACTTC. The chain recombines TRBV18 with TRBJ2-7, with 8 bases fitting TRBD1. CDR3 length equals 14 residues. V lost 7 bases to trimming and J lost 7 bases; unmatched junction nucleotides: 12. Germline lookup yields CDR1 KGHSH and CDR2 LQKENI.

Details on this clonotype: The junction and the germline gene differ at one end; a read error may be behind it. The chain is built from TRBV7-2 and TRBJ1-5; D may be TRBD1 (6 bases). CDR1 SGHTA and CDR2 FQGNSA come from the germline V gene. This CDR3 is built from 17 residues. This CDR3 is CASSLDGSGGVNQPRHF. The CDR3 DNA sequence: TGTGCCAGCAGCTTGGACGGATCGGGGGGCGTCAATCAGCCCCGGCATTTT.

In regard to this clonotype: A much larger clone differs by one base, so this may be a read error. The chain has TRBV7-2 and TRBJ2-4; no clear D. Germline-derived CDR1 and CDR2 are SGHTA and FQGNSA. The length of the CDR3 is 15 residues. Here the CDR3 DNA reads TGTGCCAGCGGCTTAGACGCGTGGGCCAAAAACATTCAGTACTTC. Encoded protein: CASGLDAWAKNIQYF.

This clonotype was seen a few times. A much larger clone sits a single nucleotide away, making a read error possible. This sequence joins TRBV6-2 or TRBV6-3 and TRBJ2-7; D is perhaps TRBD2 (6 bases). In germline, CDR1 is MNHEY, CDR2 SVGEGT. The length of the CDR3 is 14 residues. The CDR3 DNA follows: TGTGCCAGCATTTACGGAGGGAGCTCCTACGGGCAGTACTTC. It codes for CASIYGGSSYGQYF.

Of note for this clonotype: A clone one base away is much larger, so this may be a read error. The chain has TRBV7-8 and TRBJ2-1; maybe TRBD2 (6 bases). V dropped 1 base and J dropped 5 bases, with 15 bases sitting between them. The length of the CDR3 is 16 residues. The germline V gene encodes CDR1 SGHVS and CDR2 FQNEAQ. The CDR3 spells CASSLGIAEGDNEQFF. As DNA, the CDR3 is TGTGCCAGCAGCTTAGGAATAGCGGAAGGCGACAATGAGCAGTTCTTC. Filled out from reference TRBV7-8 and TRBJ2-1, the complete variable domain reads GAGVSQSPRYKVAKRGQDVALRCDPISGHVSLFWYQQALGQGPEFLTYFQNEAQLDKSGLPSDRFFAERPEGSVSTLKIQRTQQEDSAVYLCASSLGIAEGDNEQFFGPGTRLTVL.

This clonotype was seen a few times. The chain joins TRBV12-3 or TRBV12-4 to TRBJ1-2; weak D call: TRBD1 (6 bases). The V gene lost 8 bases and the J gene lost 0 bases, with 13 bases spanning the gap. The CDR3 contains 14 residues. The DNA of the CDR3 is TGTGCCAGCGAATACAGGGACCCTAACTATGGCTACACCTTC. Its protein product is CASEYRDPNYGYTF.

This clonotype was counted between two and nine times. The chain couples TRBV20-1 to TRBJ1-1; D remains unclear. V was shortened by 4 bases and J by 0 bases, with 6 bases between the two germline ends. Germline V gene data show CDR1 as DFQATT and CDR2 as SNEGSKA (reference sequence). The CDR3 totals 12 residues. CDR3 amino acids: CSATTVNTEAFF. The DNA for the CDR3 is TGCAGTGCTACCACGGTGAACACTGAAGCTTTCTTT.

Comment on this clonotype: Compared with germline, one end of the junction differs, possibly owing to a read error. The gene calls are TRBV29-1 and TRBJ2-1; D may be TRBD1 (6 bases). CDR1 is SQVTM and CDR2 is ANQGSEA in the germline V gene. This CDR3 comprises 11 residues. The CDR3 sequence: CSVWDNNKQFF. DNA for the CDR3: TGCAGCGTCTGGGACAACAATAAGCAGTTCTTC.

The CDR3 region is CASSRSGDQPQHF. The CDR3 DNA reads as TGTGCCAGTAGTCGGTCAGGGGATCAGCCCCAGCATTTT. The chain combines TRBV6-2 or TRBV6-3 with TRBJ1-5, with D perhaps matching TRBD1 (6 bases). Germline V CDR1 and CDR2: MNHEY, SVGEGT. V lost 9 bases, J lost 5 bases, and 14 bases lay in between. This CDR3 has 13 amino acids.

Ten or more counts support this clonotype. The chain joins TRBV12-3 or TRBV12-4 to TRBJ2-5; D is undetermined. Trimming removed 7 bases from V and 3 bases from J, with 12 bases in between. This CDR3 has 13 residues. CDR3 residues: CASTLGREETQYF. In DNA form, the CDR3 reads TGTGCCAGCACCCTCGGAAGGGAAGAGACCCAGTACTTC.

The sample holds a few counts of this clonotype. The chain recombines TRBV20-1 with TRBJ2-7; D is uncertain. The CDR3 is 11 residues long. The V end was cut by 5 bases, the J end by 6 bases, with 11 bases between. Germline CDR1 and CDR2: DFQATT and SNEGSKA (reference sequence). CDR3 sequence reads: CSALRSGEQYF. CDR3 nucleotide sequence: TGCAGTGCTCTGCGATCGGGCGAGCAGTACTTC.

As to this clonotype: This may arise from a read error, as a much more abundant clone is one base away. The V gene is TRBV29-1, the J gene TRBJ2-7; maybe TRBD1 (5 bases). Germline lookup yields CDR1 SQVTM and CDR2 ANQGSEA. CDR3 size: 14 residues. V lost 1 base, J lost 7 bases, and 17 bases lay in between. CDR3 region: CSVEGAGPPSEQYF. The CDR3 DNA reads TGCAGCGTTGAAGGGGCAGGGCCCCCCAGTGAGCAGTACTTC.

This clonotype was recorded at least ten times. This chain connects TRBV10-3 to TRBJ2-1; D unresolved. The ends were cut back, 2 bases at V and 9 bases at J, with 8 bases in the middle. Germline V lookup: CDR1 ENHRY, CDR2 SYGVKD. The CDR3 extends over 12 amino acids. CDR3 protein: CAISEEGFEQFF. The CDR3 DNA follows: TGTGCCATCAGTGAGGAAGGGTTTGAGCAGTTCTTC.

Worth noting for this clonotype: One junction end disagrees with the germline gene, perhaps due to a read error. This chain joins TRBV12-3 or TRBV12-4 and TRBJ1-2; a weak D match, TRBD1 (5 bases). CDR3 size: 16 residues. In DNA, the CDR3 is TGTGCCGGCAGTTTAACCGGCAGGGTGAGGCCCCGAGGCTACACCTTC. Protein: CAGSLTGRVRPRGYTF.

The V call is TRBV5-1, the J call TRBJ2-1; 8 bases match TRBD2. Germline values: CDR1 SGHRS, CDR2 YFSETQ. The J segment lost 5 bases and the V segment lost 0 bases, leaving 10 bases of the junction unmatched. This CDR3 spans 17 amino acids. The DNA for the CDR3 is TGCGCCAGCAGCTTGGTAGTAGGGCTAGCGGGTAACAATGAGCAGTTCTTC. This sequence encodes CASSLVVGLAGNNEQFF. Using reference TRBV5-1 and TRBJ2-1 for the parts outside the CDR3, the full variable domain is KAGVTQTPRYLIKTRGQQVTLSCSPISGHRSVSWYQQTPGQGLQFLFEYFSETQRNKGNFPGRFSGRQFSNSRSEMNVSTLELGDSALYLCASSLVVGLAGNNEQFFGPGTRLTVL.

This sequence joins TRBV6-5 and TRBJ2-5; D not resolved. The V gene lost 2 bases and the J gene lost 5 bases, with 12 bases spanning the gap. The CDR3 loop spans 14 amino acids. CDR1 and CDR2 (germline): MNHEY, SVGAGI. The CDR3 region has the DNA TGTGCCAGCAGTTACGGCGGCCCCCGGGAGACCCAGTACTTC. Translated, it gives CASSYGGPRETQYF.

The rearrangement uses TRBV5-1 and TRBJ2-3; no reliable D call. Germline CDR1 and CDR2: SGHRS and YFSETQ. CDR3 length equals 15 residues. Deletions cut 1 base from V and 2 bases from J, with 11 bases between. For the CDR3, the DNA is TGCGCCAGCAGCTTGAATGAAGCGCCCACAGATACGCAGTATTTT. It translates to CASSLNEAPTDTQYF.